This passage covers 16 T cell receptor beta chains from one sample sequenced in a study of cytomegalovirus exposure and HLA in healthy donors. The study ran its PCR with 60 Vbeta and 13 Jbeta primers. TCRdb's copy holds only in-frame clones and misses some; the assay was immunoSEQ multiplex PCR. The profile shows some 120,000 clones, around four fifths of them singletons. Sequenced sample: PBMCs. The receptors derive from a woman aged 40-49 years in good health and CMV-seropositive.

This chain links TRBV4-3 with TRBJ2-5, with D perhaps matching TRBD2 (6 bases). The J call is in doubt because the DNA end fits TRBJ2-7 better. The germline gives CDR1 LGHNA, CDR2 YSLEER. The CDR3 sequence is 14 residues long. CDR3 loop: CASSQVTGVYEQYF. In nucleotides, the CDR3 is TGCGCCAGCAGCCAAGTCACGGGGGTTTACGAGCAGTACTTC.

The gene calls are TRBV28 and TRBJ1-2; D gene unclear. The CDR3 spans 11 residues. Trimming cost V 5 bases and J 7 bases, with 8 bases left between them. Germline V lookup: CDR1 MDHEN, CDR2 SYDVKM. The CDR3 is CASSPPVGYTF. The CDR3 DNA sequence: TGTGCCAGCAGTCCACCGGTTGGCTACACCTTC.

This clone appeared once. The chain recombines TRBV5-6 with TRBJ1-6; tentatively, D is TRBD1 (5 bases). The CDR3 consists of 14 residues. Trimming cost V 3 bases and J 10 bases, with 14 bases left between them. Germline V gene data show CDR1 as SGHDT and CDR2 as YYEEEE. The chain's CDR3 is CASSSEGSGSPLHF. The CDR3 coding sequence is TGTGCCAGCAGCTCGGAGGGGTCGGGCTCACCCCTCCACTTT.

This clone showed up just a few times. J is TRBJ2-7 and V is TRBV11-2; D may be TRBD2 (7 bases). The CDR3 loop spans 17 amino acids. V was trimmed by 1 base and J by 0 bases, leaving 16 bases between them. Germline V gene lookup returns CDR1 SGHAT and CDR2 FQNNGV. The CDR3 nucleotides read TGTGCCAGCAGCTTAGTGGCAGGGAGGGGGGGCTCCTACGAGCAGTACTTC. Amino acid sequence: CASSLVAGRGGSYEQYF.

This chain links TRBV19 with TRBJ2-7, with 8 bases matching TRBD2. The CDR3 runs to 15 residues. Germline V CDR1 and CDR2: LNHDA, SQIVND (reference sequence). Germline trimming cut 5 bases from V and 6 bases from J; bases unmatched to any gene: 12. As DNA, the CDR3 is TGTGCCAGTAGTGCCCGGGGGGGAGACGCGTTCGAGCAGTACTTC. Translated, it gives CASSARGGDAFEQYF.

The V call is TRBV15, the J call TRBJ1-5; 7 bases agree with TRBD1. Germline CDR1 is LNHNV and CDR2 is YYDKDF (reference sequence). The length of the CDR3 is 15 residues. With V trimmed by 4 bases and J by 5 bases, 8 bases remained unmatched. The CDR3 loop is CATSKAMGQYQPQHF. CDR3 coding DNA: TGTGCCACCAGCAAAGCCATGGGACAGTATCAGCCCCAGCATTTT.

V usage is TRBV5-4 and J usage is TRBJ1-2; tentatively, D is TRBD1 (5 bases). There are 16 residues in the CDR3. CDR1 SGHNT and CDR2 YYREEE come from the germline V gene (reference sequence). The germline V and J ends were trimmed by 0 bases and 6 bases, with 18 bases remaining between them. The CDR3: CASSLVGGGAQDGYTF. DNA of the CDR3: TGTGCCAGCAGCTTGGTGGGAGGTGGCGCACAGGATGGCTACACCTTC.

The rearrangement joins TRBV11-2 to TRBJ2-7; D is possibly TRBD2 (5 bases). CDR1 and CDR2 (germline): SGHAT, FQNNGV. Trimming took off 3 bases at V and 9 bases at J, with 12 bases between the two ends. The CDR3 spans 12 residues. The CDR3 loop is CASSFSGLAQYF. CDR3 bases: TGTGCCAGCAGCTTCTCGGGGTTGGCGCAGTACTTC.

In DNA form, the CDR3 reads TGTGCCAGCTCTGACAGGAGGACTAGCGGGGGGTACAATGAGCAGTTCTTC. Translating gives CASSDRRTSGGYNEQFF. V is TRBV2 and J is TRBJ2-1; 14 positions match TRBD2. The CDR3 is 17 residues long. V dropped 8 bases and J dropped 4; count of bases not matched to a gene: 10. Per the germline V gene, CDR1 is SNHLY and CDR2 is FYNNEI.

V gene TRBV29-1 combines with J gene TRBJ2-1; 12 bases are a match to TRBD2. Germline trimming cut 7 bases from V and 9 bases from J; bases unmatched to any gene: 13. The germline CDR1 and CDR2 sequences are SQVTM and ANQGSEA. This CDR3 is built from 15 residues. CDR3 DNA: TGCAGCGCCATGCTCTCTAGCGGGAGGGCAATTGAGCAGTTCTTC. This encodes CSAMLSSGRAIEQFF.

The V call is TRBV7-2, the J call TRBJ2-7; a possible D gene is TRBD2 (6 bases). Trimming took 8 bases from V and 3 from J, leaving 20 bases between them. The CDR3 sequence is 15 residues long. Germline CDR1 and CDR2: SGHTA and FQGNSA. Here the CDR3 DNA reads TGTGCCAGCTCACCTGCTCGGGGTAGCGGCTACGAGCAGTACTTC. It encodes CASSPARGSGYEQYF. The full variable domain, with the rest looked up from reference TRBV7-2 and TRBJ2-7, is GAGVSQSPSNKVTEKGKDVELRCDPISGHTALYWYRQSLGQGLEFLIYFQGNSAPDKSGLPSDRFSAERTGGSVSTLTIQRTQQEDSAVYLCASSPARGSGYEQYFGPGTRLTVT.

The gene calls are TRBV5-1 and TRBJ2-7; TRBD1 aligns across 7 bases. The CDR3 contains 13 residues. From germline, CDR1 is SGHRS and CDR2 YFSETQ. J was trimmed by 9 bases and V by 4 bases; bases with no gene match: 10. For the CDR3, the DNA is TGCGCCAGCAGCCCCGGGGACAGAGACTTGCAGTACTTC. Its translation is CASSPGDRDLQYF.

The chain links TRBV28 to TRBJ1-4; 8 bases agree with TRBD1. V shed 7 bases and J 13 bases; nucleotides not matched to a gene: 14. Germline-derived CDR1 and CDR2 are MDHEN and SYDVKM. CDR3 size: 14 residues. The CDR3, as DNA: TGTGCCAGCATTTCCCAGGGGGCTGGGGGGTCACTGTTTTTT. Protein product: CASISQGAGGSLFF.

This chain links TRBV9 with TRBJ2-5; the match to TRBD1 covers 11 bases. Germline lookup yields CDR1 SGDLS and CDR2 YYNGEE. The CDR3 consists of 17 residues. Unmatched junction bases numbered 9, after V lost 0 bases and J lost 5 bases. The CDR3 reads CASSVGWTGGGMETQYF. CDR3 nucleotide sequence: TGTGCCAGCAGCGTAGGATGGACAGGGGGCGGAATGGAGACCCAGTACTTC.

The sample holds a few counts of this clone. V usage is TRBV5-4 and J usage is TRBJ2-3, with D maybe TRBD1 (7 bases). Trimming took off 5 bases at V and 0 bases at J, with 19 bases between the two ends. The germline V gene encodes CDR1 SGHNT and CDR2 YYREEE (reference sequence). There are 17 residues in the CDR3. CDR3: CASRSGVGTASTDTQYF. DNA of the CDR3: TGTGCCAGCAGGTCGGGGGTGGGGACAGCTAGCACAGATACGCAGTATTTT.

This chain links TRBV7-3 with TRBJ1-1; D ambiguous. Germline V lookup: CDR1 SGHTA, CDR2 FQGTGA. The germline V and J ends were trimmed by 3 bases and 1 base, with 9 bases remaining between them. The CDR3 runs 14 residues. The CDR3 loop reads CASSLGVENTEAFF. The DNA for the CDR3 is TGTGCCAGCAGCTTGGGAGTAGAGAACACTGAAGCTTTCTTT.